The 11 T cell receptor beta chains listed next were all sequenced from one sample in a study of T cells in narcolepsy. Profiling relied on immunoSEQ multiplex PCR, and the TCRdb table lists in-frame clones only, not all of them. The table lists fewer than 30,000 clones, almost 85% of them singletons. What was sequenced was memory (CD45RA-) CD4+ T cells from blood. The receptors were gathered from a human donor in good health.

This chain connects TRBV6-5 to TRBJ1-2; 8 nucleotides line up with TRBD1. Germline CDR1 and CDR2: MNHEY and SVGAGI. The CDR3 is made up of 13 amino acids. The ends lost 5 bases at V and 7 bases at J; junction bases unmatched: 6. CDR3 bases: TGTGCCAGCAGTCCCGACAGGGGCGGTGGCTACACCTTC. It yields the protein CASSPDRGGGYTF.

This clone is a singleton in its sample. CDR3 nucleotide sequence: TGTGCCAGCCGCCCAGGTCTGGGAGGCAATCAGCCCCAGCATTTT. Encoded protein: CASRPGLGGNQPQHF. This rearrangement joins TRBV2 to TRBJ1-5; D gene unclear. The ends were cut back, 8 bases at V and 2 bases at J, with 16 bases in the middle. This CDR3 region has 15 residues. Per the germline V gene, CDR1 is SNHLY and CDR2 is FYNNEI.

The chain recombines TRBV28 with TRBJ2-2; no clear D gene. This CDR3 comprises 14 residues. The ends were cut back, 6 bases at V and 3 bases at J, with 11 bases in the middle. Germline values: CDR1 MDHEN, CDR2 SYDVKM. In nucleotides, the CDR3 is TGTGCCAGCAGCCCCACGGCGGACACCGGGGAGCTGTTTTTT. This gives the protein CASSPTADTGELFF.

The rearrangement joins TRBV7-6 to TRBJ2-2; D is perhaps TRBD2 (5 bases). The length of the CDR3 is 15 residues. The V gene lost 1 base and the J gene lost 7 bases, with 13 bases spanning the gap. Germline V gives CDR1 SGHVS, CDR2 FNYEAQ. The CDR3 loop reads CASSLGGNGIGELFF. The CDR3 DNA reads as TGTGCCAGCAGCTTAGGTGGGAACGGGATCGGGGAGCTGTTTTTT.

V gene TRBV10-2 combines with J gene TRBJ2-1; TRBD2 matches at 11 bases. V shed 3 bases and J 6 bases; nucleotides not matched to a gene: 19. CDR1 is WSHSY, CDR2 SAAADI, per germline. This CDR3 is 20 amino acids long. CDR3 nucleotides: TGCGCCAGCAGTGATCCCTACAGGAGGATAACTAGCGGGAGTTTCAATGAGCAGTTCTTC. Protein product: CASSDPYRRITSGSFNEQFF.

V and J are TRBV6-6 and TRBJ1-2; D not resolved. Germline CDR1 is MNHNY and CDR2 is SVGAGI (reference sequence). The CDR3 totals 11 residues. The V and J ends lost 6 bases and 2 bases respectively, with 4 bases between them. The CDR3 reads CASSDNYGYTF. The DNA for the CDR3 is TGTGCCAGCAGCGACAACTATGGCTACACCTTC.

The J gene is TRBJ2-7, the V gene TRBV7-2, with TRBD2 as a possible D gene (5 bases). CDR1 is SGHTA and CDR2 is FQGNSA in the germline V gene. The V gene lost 5 bases and the J gene lost 4 bases, with 9 bases spanning the gap. CDR3 length equals 12 residues. CDR3 residues: CASSPPGYEQYF. Here the CDR3 DNA reads TGTGCCAGCAGCCCCCCGGGGTACGAGCAGTACTTC.

This rearrangement joins TRBV2 to TRBJ2-3; no clear D. Trimming removed 0 bases from V and 7 bases from J, with 11 bases in between. Germline V gives CDR1 SNHLY, CDR2 FYNNEI. The CDR3 is 14 amino acids. CDR3 in amino acids: CASSEAVIGNTQYF. In nucleotides, the CDR3 is TGTGCCAGCAGTGAAGCGGTCATAGGGAATACGCAGTATTTT.

The J gene is TRBJ2-7, the V gene TRBV11-1; 9 bases agree with TRBD2. Losses at the gene ends were 3 bases for V and 6 bases for J; bases not matched to a gene: 9. Germline V gene lookup returns CDR1 SGHAT and CDR2 FQDESV (reference sequence). This CDR3 has 15 residues. DNA for the CDR3: TGTGCCAGCAGCTTCAATAGCGGGAGAAACAGCGAGCAGTACTTC. Its protein is CASSFNSGRNSEQYF.

The J gene is TRBJ2-1, the V gene TRBV28, with D possibly being TRBD1 or TRBD2 (5 bases each). CDR3 length: 15 residues. V dropped 2 bases and J dropped 6 bases, with 14 bases sitting between them. Germline CDR1 and CDR2: MDHEN and SYDVKM. The CDR3 DNA reads as TGTGCCAGCAGTTTAGGTGCAGGGAGATCCAATGAGCAGTTCTTC. This encodes CASSLGAGRSNEQFF.

J is TRBJ2-1 and V is TRBV18, with 11 bases lining up with TRBD2. The CDR3 spans 17 residues. Losses at the gene ends were 4 bases for V and 5 bases for J; bases not matched to a gene: 10. Germline lookup yields CDR1 KGHSH and CDR2 LQKENI. The CDR3 DNA is TGTGCCAGCTCACTAAAACCCGGGACTAGCGGCAACAATGAGCAGTTCTTC. This translates into CASSLKPGTSGNNEQFF.